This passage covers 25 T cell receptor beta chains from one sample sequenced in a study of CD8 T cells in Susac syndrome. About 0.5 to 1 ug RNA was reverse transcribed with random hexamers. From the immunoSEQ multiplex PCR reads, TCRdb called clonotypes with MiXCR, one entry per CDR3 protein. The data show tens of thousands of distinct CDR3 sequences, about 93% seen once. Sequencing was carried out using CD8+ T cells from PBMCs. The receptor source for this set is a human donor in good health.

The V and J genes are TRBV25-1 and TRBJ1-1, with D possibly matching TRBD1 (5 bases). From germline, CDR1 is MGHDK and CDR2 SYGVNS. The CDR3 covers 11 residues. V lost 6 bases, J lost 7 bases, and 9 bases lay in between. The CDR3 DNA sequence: TGTGCCAGCAGGAGGGGAGGTGAAGCTTTCTTT. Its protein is CASRRGGEAFF.

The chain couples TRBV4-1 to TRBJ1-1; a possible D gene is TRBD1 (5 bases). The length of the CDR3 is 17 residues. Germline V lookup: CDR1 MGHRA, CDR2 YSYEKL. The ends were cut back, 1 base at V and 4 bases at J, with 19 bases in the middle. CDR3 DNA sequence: TGCGCCAGCAGCCAAGTGGGGCCACCTAATAGGGCCACTGAAGCTTTCTTT. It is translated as CASSQVGPPNRATEAFF.

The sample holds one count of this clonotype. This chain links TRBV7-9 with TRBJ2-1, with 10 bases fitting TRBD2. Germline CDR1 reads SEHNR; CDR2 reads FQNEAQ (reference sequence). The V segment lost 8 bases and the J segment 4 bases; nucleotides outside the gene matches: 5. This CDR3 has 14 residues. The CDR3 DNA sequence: TGTGCCAGCCAGAGGACTAGCGGTTACAATGAGCAGTTCTTC. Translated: CASQRTSGYNEQFF.

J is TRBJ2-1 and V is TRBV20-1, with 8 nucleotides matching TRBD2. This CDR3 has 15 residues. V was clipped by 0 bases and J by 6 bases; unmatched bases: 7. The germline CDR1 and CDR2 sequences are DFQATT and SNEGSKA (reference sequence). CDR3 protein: CSAREPGLGFNEQFF. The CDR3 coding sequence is TGCAGTGCTAGAGAACCGGGACTAGGTTTCAATGAGCAGTTCTTC.

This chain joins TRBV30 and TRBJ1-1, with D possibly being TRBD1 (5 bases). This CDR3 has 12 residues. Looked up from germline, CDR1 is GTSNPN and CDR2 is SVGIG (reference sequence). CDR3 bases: TGTGCGGGAACCTCAGGGTACACTGAAGCTTTCTTT. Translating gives CAGTSGYTEAFF.

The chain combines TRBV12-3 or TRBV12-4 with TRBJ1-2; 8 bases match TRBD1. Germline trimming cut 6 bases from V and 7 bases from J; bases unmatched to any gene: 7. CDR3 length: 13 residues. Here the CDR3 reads CASSPDRVVGYTF. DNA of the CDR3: TGTGCCAGCAGCCCGGACAGGGTAGTTGGCTACACCTTC.

The CDR3 loop reads CSARERDLDNEQFF. CDR3 coding DNA: TGCAGTGCTAGAGAAAGGGACCTAGACAATGAGCAGTTCTTC. The V call is TRBV20-1, the J call TRBJ2-1; D possibly uses TRBD1 or TRBD2 (5 bases each). The ends were cut back, 0 bases at V and 5 bases at J, with 11 bases in the middle. The CDR3 is 14 amino acids. CDR1 is DFQATT and CDR2 is SNEGSKA in the germline V gene (reference sequence).

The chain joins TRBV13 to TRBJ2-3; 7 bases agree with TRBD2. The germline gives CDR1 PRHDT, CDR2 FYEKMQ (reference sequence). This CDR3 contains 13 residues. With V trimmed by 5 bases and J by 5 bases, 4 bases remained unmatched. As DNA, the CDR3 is TGTGCCAGCAGCGGGCGGGAGCAAGATACGCAGTATTTT. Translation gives CASSGREQDTQYF.

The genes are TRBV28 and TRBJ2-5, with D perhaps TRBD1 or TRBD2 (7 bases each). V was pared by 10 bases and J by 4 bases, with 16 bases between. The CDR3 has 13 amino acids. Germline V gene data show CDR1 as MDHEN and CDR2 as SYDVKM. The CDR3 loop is CATQGRGRETQYF. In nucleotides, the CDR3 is TGTGCCACCCAGGGGAGGGGGCGAGAGACCCAGTACTTC.

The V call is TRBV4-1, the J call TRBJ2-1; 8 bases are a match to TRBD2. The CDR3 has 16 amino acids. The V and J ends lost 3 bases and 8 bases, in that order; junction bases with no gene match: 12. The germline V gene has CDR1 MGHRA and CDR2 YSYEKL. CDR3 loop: CASSHETGTSVYEQFF. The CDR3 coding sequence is TGCGCCAGCAGCCACGAAACCGGGACTAGTGTCTATGAGCAGTTCTTC.

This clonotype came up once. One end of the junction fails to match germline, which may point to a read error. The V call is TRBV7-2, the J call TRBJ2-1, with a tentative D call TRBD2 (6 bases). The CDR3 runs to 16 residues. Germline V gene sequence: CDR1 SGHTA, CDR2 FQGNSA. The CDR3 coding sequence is TGTGCCAGCAGCTCCCTAGGAAGCGGGCAATACAGTGAGCAGTTCTTC. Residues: CASSSLGSGQYSEQFF. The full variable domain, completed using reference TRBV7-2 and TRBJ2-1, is GAGVSQSPSNKVTEKGKDVELRCDPISGHTALYWYRQSLGQGLEFLIYFQGNSAPDKSGLPSDRFSAERTGGSVSTLTIQRTQQEDSAVYLCASSSLGSGQYSEQFFGPGTRLTVL.

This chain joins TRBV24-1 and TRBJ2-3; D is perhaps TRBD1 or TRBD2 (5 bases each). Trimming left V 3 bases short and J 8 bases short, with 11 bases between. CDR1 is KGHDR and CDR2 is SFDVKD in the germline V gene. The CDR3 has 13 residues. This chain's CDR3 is CATSDQGTTTQYF. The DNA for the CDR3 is TGTGCCACCAGTGATCAAGGGACCACTACGCAGTATTTT.

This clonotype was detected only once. This chain's CDR3 is CASSPTDSYEQYV. CDR3 coding DNA: TGTGCCAGCAGTCCTACTGACTCCTACGAGCAGTACGTC. The chain couples TRBV28 to TRBJ2-7; D not resolved. Looked up from germline, CDR1 is MDHEN and CDR2 is SYDVKM. This CDR3 is 13 amino acids long. V dropped 5 bases and J dropped 0 bases, with 8 bases sitting between them.

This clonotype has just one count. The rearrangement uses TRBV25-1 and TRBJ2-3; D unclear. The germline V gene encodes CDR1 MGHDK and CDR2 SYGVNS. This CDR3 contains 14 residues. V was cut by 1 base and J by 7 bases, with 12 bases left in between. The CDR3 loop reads CASSELTRPYTQYF. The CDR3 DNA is TGTGCCAGCAGTGAATTGACCCGCCCATATACGCAGTATTTT.

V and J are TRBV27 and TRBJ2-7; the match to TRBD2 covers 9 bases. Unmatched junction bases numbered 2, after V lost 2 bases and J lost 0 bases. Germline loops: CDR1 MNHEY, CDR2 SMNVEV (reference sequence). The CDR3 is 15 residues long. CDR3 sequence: CASSLQAGGSYEQYV. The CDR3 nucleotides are TGTGCCAGCAGTTTACAAGCGGGGGGCTCCTACGAGCAGTACGTC.

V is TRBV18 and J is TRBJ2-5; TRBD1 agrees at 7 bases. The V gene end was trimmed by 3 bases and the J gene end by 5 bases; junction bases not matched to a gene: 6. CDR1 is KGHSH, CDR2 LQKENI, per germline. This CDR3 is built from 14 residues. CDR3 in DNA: TGTGCCAGCTCACCGACAGGGTTTAGGGAGACCCAGTACTTC. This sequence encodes CASSPTGFRETQYF.

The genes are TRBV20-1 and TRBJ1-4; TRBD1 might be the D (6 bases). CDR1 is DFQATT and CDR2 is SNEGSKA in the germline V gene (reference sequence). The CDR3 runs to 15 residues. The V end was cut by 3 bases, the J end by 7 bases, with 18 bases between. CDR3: CSARLLGGGGEKLFF. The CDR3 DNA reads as TGCAGTGCTAGGTTATTGGGAGGGGGAGGTGAAAAACTGTTTTTT.

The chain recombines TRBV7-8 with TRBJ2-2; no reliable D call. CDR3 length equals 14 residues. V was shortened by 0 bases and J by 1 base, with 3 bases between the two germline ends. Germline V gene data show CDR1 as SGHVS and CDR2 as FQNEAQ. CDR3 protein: CASSLAGNTGELFF. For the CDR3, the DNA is TGTGCCAGCAGCTTAGCAGGGAACACCGGGGAGCTGTTTTTT.

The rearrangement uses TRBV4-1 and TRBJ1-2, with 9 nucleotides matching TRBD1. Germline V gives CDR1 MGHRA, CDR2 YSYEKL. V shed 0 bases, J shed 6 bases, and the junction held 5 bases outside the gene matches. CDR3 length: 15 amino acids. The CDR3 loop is CASSQDRGQGNGYTF. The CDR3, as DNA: TGCGCCAGCAGCCAAGATAGGGGACAGGGTAATGGCTACACCTTC.

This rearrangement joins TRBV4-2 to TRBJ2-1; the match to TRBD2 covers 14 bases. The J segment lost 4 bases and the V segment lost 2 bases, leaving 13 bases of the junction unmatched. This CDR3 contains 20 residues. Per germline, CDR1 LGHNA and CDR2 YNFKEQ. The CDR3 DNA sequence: TGTGCCAGCAGCCAAACCGAAAACAGACTAGCGGGAGGGAGGTACAATGAGCAGTTCTTC. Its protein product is CASSQTENRLAGGRYNEQFF.

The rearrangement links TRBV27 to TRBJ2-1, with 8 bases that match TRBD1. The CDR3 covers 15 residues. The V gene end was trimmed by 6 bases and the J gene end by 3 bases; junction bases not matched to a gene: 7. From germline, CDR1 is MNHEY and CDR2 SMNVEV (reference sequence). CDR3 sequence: CASSVPGTGYNEQFF. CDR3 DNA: TGTGCCAGCAGCGTCCCCGGGACAGGCTACAATGAGCAGTTCTTC.

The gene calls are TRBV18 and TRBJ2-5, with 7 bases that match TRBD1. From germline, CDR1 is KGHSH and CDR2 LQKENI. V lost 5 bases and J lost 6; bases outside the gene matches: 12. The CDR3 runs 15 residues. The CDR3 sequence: CASSSTGELGQTQYF. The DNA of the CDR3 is TGTGCCAGCTCAAGTACAGGGGAACTTGGACAGACCCAGTACTTC.

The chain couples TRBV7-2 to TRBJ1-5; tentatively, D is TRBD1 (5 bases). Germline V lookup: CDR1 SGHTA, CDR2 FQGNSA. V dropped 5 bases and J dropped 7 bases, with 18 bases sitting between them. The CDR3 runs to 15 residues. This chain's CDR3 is CASSPTLGTAQPQHF. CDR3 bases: TGTGCCAGCAGCCCCACACTTGGGACCGCCCAGCCCCAGCATTTT.

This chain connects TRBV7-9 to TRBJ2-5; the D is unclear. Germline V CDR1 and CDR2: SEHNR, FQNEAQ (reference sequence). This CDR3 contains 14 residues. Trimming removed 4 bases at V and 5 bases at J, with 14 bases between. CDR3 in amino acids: CASSSSGPRETQYF. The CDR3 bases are TGTGCCAGCAGCTCCTCAGGACCTAGGGAGACCCAGTACTTC. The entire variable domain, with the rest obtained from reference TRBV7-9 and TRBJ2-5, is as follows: DTGVSQNPRHKITKRGQNVTFRCDPISEHNRLYWYRQTLGQGPEFLTYFQNEAQLEKSRLLSDRFSAERPKGSFSTLEIQRTEQGDSAMYLCASSSSGPRETQYFGPGTRLLVL.

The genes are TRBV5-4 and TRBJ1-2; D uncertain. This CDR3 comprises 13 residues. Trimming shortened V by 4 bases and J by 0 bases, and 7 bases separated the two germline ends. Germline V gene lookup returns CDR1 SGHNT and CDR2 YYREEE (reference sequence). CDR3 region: CASSPRPNYGYTF. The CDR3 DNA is TGTGCCAGCAGCCCGAGACCTAACTATGGCTACACCTTC. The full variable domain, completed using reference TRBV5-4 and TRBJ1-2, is ETGVTQSPTHLIKTRGQQVTLRCSSQSGHNTVSWYQQALGQGPQFIFQYYREEENGRGNFPPRFSGLQFPNYSSELNVNALELDDSALYLCASSPRPNYGYTFGSGTRLTVV.